The T cell receptor beta chain under discussion was sequenced for a study of PD-1 blockade in classical Hodgkin lymphoma. Study in general: Patients were dosed intravenously with nivolumab at 3 mg/kg every 2 weeks. Findings and limits, study-wide: Newly diagnosed patients were reported to exhibit reduced baseline TCR diversity relative to healthy donors.

This CDR3 is 15 amino acids long. Unmatched junction bases numbered 9, after V lost 5 bases and J lost 7 bases. Germline-derived CDR1 and CDR2 are LNHDA and SQIVND (reference sequence). Note on this clone: Its specificity is unknown.

Relapse was seen in all patients after autologous stem cell transplantation, and brentuximab vedotin exposure was variable. Patients showed best responses of complete response, partial response or progressive disease. TCRdb's copy holds only in-frame clones and misses some; the assay was immunoSEQ multiplex PCR. The table records just over 60,000 clones, around 88% of them present only once. The V gene is TRBV19, the J gene TRBJ2-2; 8 bases align to TRBD1. The TCR sequence derives from a human donor with classical Hodgkin lymphoma. Sequencing was performed on peripheral blood mononuclear cells (PBMCs), taken at baseline. CDR3: CASSADRGFSGELFF. The CDR3 DNA reads TGTGCCAGTAGTGCCGACAGGGGCTTTAGCGGGGAGCTGTTTTTT.